The 4 T cell receptor beta chains below were found in one sample sequenced in a study of low-dose radiotherapy and immunotherapy resistance in tumors. TRAV and TRBV primers primed cDNA for both TCRalpha and TCRbeta. TCR amplification used roughly 20 PCR cycles, a constant-region primer and a V-primer adapter. TCRdb re-called the reads through MiXCR, storing one row per CDR3 protein. The profile shows around 14,000 distinct CDR3 sequences, 49% of them singletons. The receptors originated from a human donor with advanced metastatic prostate, ovarian, gallbladder or colorectal cancer (not recorded which). This table probably holds off-target reads from a library built for another chain.

Concerning this clonotype: A read error may produce the germline difference seen at one junction end. The rearrangement links TRBV6-1 to TRBJ2-3, with 12 bases identical to TRBD2. CDR1 is MNHNS, CDR2 SASEGT, per germline. CDR3 length: 15 residues. In nucleotides, the CDR3 is TGCGCCACCAAAGGACTAGCGGGGATAACAGATACGCAGTATTTT. This encodes CATKGLAGITDTQYF.

J is TRBJ1-2 and V is TRBV7-8, with unresolved D. Germline V gene lookup returns CDR1 SGHVS and CDR2 FQNEAQ. The V gene lost 4 bases and the J gene lost 6 bases, with 9 bases spanning the gap. This CDR3 has 12 amino acids. CDR3 amino acids: CASSSHGNGYTF. The CDR3, as DNA: TGTGCCAGCAGCTCACACGGTAATGGCTACACCTTC. The whole variable domain, filled in from reference TRBV7-8 and TRBJ1-2, reads GAGVSQSPRYKVAKRGQDVALRCDPISGHVSLFWYQQALGQGPEFLTYFQNEAQLDKSGLPSDRFFAERPEGSVSTLKIQRTQQEDSAVYLCASSSHGNGYTFGSGTRLTVV.

This clonotype was picked up one time. The CDR3 sequence: CASSPKGAWGYTF. CDR3 bases: TGTGCCAGCAGTCCCAAGGGGGCTTGGGGCTACACCTTC. This rearrangement joins TRBV6-8 to TRBJ1-2; 7 bases match TRBD1. Germline loops: CDR1 MNHGY, CDR2 SAAAGT. V lost 5 bases to trimming and J lost 8 bases; unmatched junction nucleotides: 8. The CDR3 runs to 13 residues.

The V call is TRBV30, the J call TRBJ2-7; 9 bases agree with TRBD1. The CDR3 runs 14 residues. With 2 bases clipped from V and 2 bases from J, the junction kept 4 bases outside the gene matches. In germline, CDR1 is GTSNPN, CDR2 SVGIG (reference sequence). The CDR3 region is CAWSQGQGTYEQYF. The CDR3 coding sequence is TGTGCCTGGAGTCAAGGACAGGGGACCTACGAGCAGTACTTC.